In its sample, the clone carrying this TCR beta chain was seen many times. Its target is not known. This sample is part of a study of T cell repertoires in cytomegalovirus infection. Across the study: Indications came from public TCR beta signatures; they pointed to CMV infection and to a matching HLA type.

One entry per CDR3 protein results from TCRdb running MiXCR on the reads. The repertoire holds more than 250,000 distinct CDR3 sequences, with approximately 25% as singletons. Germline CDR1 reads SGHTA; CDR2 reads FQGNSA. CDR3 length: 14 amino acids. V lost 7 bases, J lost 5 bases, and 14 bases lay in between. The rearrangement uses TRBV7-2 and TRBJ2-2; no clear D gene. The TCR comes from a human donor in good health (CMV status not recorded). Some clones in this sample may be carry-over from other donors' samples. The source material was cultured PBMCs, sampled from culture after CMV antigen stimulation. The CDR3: CASIRVQGTGELFF. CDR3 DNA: TGTGCCAGCATCCGGGTTCAAGGGACCGGGGAGCTGTTTTTT.